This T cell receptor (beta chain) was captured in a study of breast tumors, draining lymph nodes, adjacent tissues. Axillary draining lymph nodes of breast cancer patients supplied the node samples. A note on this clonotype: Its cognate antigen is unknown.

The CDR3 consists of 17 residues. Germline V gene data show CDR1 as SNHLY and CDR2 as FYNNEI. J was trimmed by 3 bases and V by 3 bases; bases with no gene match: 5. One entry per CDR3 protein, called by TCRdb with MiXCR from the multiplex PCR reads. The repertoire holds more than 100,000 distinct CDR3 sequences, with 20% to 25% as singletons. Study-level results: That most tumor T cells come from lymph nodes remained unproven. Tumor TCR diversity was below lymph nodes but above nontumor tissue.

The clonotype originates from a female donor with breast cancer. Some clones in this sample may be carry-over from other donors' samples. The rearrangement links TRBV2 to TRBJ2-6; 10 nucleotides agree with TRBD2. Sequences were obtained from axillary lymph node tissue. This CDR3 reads CASSDLAGAGGANVLTF. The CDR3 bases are TGTGCCAGCAGTGACCTAGCGGGAGCCGGTGGGGCCAACGTCCTGACTTTC.